These 9 T cell receptor beta chains originate from one sample sequenced in a study of post-analysis software for immune sequencing data. Overall study findings and caveats: Patients used five TRBV segments, including TRBV5-6, TRBV5-1 and TRBV20-1, more often than controls.

Every TCR beta cDNA library bore unique molecular identifiers. In TCRdb, the PCR reads were re-called with MiXCR into one record per CDR3 protein. The profile shows over 700,000 distinct CDR3 sequences, 25% to 30% of them singletons. For these receptors, no antigen is known. Sequenced sample: blood. The receptors were gathered from a girl aged 10 to 17 with multiple sclerosis.

J is TRBJ1-1 and V is TRBV6-4, with D unresolved. Germline-derived CDR1 and CDR2 are MRHNA and SNTAGT. Trimming shortened V by 5 bases and J by 5 bases, and 12 bases separated the two germline ends. The CDR3 runs 13 residues. As DNA, the CDR3 is TGTGCCAGCAGTAACGTTGGACCGACTGAAGCTTTCTTT. This codes for CASSNVGPTEAFF.

With regard to this clonotype: Given a much more abundant clone one base away, this may be a read error. The chain is built from TRBV4-3 and TRBJ2-5; 10 bases fit TRBD1. Gene TRBJ2-7 matches the end of the DNA better, so the J call may be wrong. Germline loops: CDR1 LGHNA, CDR2 YSLEER. The CDR3 loop spans 19 amino acids. CDR3 region: CASSQNYETGGLKAYEQYF. The CDR3 DNA is TGCGCCAGCAGCCAAAATTATGAGACAGGGGGCTTGAAAGCCTACGAGCAGTACTTC.

The chain combines TRBV29-1 with TRBJ2-7; D is unclear. Germline CDR1 and CDR2: SQVTM and ANQGSEA. The V and J ends lost 6 bases and 3 bases respectively, with 24 bases between them. This CDR3 spans 16 amino acids. Here the CDR3 reads CSVLRHPPLRYYEQYF. CDR3 nucleotides: TGCAGCGTCCTGCGGCACCCTCCCTTACGTTACTACGAGCAGTACTTC.

The chain couples TRBV27 to TRBJ1-5, with 8 positions matching TRBD1. Losses at the gene ends were 6 bases for V and 4 bases for J; bases not matched to a gene: 20. Germline V gene lookup returns CDR1 MNHEY and CDR2 SMNVEV (reference sequence). The CDR3 sequence is 19 residues long. CDR3 in DNA: TGTGCCAGCAGAGATCTCATCCCGGGACAGGTTAAGGGAAATCAGCCCCAGCATTTT. As protein: CASRDLIPGQVKGNQPQHF.

This chain connects TRBV10-3 to TRBJ2-5; D remains unclear. The DNA end is more similar to TRBJ2-7, so the J call may be wrong. The germline V gene has CDR1 ENHRY and CDR2 SYGVKD. The CDR3 covers 12 residues. Here the CDR3 reads CATADNAREQYF. CDR3 nucleotide sequence: TGTGCCACTGCCGACAACGCCCGCGAGCAGTACTTC.

The chain combines TRBV20-1 with TRBJ2-3, with TRBD2 as a possible D gene (6 bases). The length of the CDR3 is 18 residues. Trimming pared 1 base from V and 0 bases from J, leaving 20 bases between. Germline CDR1 and CDR2: DFQATT and SNEGSKA (reference sequence). The CDR3 sequence: CSARGEWGLQRSTDTQYF. CDR3 nucleotides: TGCAGTGCTAGAGGAGAATGGGGACTTCAGCGGAGCACAGATACGCAGTATTTT.

The rearrangement uses TRBV20-1 and TRBJ1-6; D is ambiguous. Trimming removed 5 bases at V and 9 bases at J, with 20 bases between. The CDR3 runs to 15 residues. Looked up from germline, CDR1 is DFQATT and CDR2 is SNEGSKA (reference sequence). The DNA for the CDR3 is TGCAGTGCTCCGCCGACCTACGAGCGGGGTTCACCCCTCCACTTT. It encodes CSAPPTYERGSPLHF.

As regards this clonotype: One end of the junction varies from germline; a read error may be responsible. The chain joins TRBV6-1 to TRBJ2-6; D is undetermined. CDR1 is MNHNS, CDR2 SASEGT, per germline. The CDR3 consists of 13 residues. The CDR3, as DNA: TGTGTCAGCAGAGCTACTGGGGCCAACGTCCTGACTTTC. Protein product: CVSRATGANVLTF.

This clonotype turned up a few times. The V and J genes are TRBV11-2 and TRBJ2-1; D remains unclear. The CDR3 consists of 14 residues. CDR1 SGHAT and CDR2 FQNNGV come from the germline V gene. Trimming shortened V by 5 bases and J by 0 bases, and 8 bases separated the two germline ends. The CDR3 region is CASSRKSSYNEQFF. CDR3 bases: TGTGCCAGCAGCCGAAAGAGCTCCTACAATGAGCAGTTCTTC.